These 20 T cell receptor beta chains came from one sample sequenced in a study of blood T cell repertoires in COVID-19. Measured with immunoSEQ multiplex PCR; TCRdb has only the in-frame clones, and not every one. Of roughly 350,000 clones listed, roughly 90% are singletons. Sequenced: peripheral blood. The source is a woman between 50 and 59 years old with active or convalescent COVID-19.

This clone occurred a few times. The chain links TRBV11-3 to TRBJ2-2, with TRBD2 as a possible D gene (6 bases). Germline V gene sequence: CDR1 SGHNT, CDR2 YENEEA. The V end lost 6 bases, the J end lost 4 bases, and 12 bases lay between the germline ends. The CDR3 is 14 amino acids. CDR3 sequence reads: CASSYGGGTGELFF. The CDR3 region has the DNA TGTGCCAGCAGTTACGGGGGAGGCACCGGGGAGCTGTTTTTT.

The chain combines TRBV21-1 with TRBJ1-2; TRBD1 is taken as the D call from the table, unchecked against the DNA. TRBV21-1 is labeled a pseudogene. The length of the CDR3 is 18 residues. The CDR3 spells CASSNNPGTGDFCCGYTF. CDR3 in DNA: TGTGCCAGCAGCAACAATCCCGGGACAGGGGATTTCTGCTGTGGCTACACCTTC.

As to this clone: An end of the junction does not agree with germline; a read error may underlie this. The chain has TRBV7-7 and TRBJ2-5; no firm D call. Per the germline V gene, CDR1 is SSHAT and CDR2 is FNYEAQ (reference sequence). The CDR3 length is 16 residues. The CDR3 spells CASSLNRFSVEETQYF. The CDR3 region has the DNA TGTGCTAGCAGCTTAAATCGGTTCTCGGTCGAAGAGACCCAGTACTTC.

In this sample, this clone turned up once. The gene calls are TRBV6-2 or TRBV6-3 and TRBJ1-3; 8 bases are a match to TRBD1. The CDR3 totals 14 residues. J gave up 2 bases and V 4 bases, and 1 base lay outside the gene matches. The germline gives CDR1 MNHEY, CDR2 SVGEGT. The CDR3 protein is CASSSQGAGNTIYF. CDR3 bases: TGTGCCAGCAGTTCACAGGGGGCTGGAAACACCATATATTTT.

The chain joins TRBV7-8 to TRBJ1-1; a possible D gene is TRBD1 (6 bases). The V end was cut by 2 bases, the J end by 1 base, with 8 bases between. The CDR3 consists of 14 residues. Germline V gives CDR1 SGHVS, CDR2 FQNEAQ. CDR3 nucleotide sequence: TGTGCCAGCAGCTTACAGGGGACGAACACTGAAGCTTTCTTT. Translation: CASSLQGTNTEAFF.

The chain joins TRBV7-9 to TRBJ1-1; D uncertain. CDR3 length equals 12 residues. V dropped 6 bases and J dropped 1 base, with 6 bases sitting between them. Germline CDR1 and CDR2: SEHNR and FQNEAQ (reference sequence). This CDR3 is CASRLQNTEAFF. Written as DNA, the CDR3 is TGTGCCAGCAGATTACAGAACACTGAAGCTTTCTTT.

The CDR3: CASSLAPVETQYF. CDR3 DNA: TGTGCCAGCAGCTTAGCCCCCGTGGAGACCCAGTACTTC. The gene calls are TRBV11-2 and TRBJ2-5; D is unresolved. The V and J ends lost 1 base and 5 bases respectively, with 8 bases between them. The germline gives CDR1 SGHAT, CDR2 FQNNGV. The CDR3 covers 13 residues.

Here the CDR3 reads CASSLGQGILGANVLTF. The CDR3 nucleotides read TGTGCCAGCTCACTTGGACAGGGGATCCTAGGGGCCAACGTCCTGACTTTC. The chain recombines TRBV18 with TRBJ2-6, with TRBD1 matching over 9 bases. Unmatched junction bases numbered 8, after V lost 4 bases and J lost 4 bases. Germline V gene lookup returns CDR1 KGHSH and CDR2 LQKENI. CDR3 length: 17 residues. The variable domain in full, completed from reference TRBV18 and TRBJ2-6, reads NAGVMQNPRHLVRRRGQEARLRCSPMKGHSHVYWYRQLPEEGLKFMVYLQKENIIDESGMPKERFSAEFPKEGPSILRIQQVVRGDSAAYFCASSLGQGILGANVLTFGAGSRLTVL.

The rearrangement links TRBV15 to TRBJ1-1; D not resolved. V dropped 1 base and J dropped 1 base, with 10 bases sitting between them. This CDR3 region has 15 residues. Germline CDR1 LNHNV, CDR2 YYDKDF (reference sequence). The CDR3: CATSRARIQNTEAFF. For the CDR3, the DNA is TGTGCCACCAGCAGAGCACGCATACAGAACACTGAAGCTTTCTTT.

This chain links TRBV6-6 with TRBJ1-6, with 10 nucleotides matching TRBD1. The junction had 2 bases not matched to a gene; V was cut back by 6 bases and J by 9 bases. Germline values: CDR1 MNHNY, CDR2 SVGAGI (reference sequence). The CDR3 is 13 amino acids. The DNA of the CDR3 is TGTGCCAGCAGGAGGGACAGGGGTTCACCCCTCCACTTT. Residues: CASRRDRGSPLHF.

The chain employs TRBV4-3 and TRBJ2-1; 11 nucleotides align to TRBD2. The CDR3 extends over 18 amino acids. Germline V gene lookup returns CDR1 LGHNA and CDR2 YSLEER. V lost 3 bases, J lost 7 bases, and 14 bases stayed unmatched. The CDR3 bases are TGCGCCAGCAGCCAGGCGGTAGCGGGGGGGCTAATAAGGAATGAGCAGTTCTTC. This encodes CASSQAVAGGLIRNEQFF.

The chain joins TRBV7-9 to TRBJ2-1, with 10 bases matching TRBD2. The J segment lost 0 bases and the V segment lost 4 bases, leaving 6 bases of the junction unmatched. Germline V lookup: CDR1 SEHNR, CDR2 FQNEAQ (reference sequence). There are 17 residues in the CDR3. This chain's CDR3 is CASSSAASGGSYNEQFF. The CDR3 DNA follows: TGTGCCAGCAGCTCGGCCGCTAGCGGGGGCTCCTACAATGAGCAGTTCTTC.

The V gene is TRBV9, the J gene TRBJ1-1, with TRBD1 matching 12 bases. There are 22 residues in the CDR3. Germline assignment: CDR1 SGDLS and CDR2 YYNGEE. V dropped 4 bases and J dropped 0; count of bases not matched to a gene: 22. The CDR3 sequence is CASSPQITGTGGARPMNTEAFF. In DNA, the CDR3 is TGTGCCAGCAGCCCCCAAATCACCGGGACAGGGGGCGCAAGGCCCATGAACACTGAAGCTTTCTTT.

J is TRBJ1-1 and V is TRBV24-1; tentative D call: TRBD1 (5 bases). The CDR3 is 16 amino acids. CDR1 and CDR2 from the germline V gene are KGHDR and SFDVKD. The V end lost 5 bases, the J end lost 1 base, and 16 bases lay between the germline ends. The CDR3 bases are TGTGCCACCAGTGTGTCAGGGTGGGTCGGGAACACTGAAGCTTTCTTT. It yields the protein CATSVSGWVGNTEAFF.

The chain joins TRBV5-8 to TRBJ2-7; 9 bases align to TRBD1. The V gene's germline CDR1 is SGHTS and CDR2 YDEGEE. CDR3 length: 14 residues. V shed 4 bases and J 4 bases; nucleotides not matched to a gene: 6. Written as DNA, the CDR3 is TGTGCCAGCAGCCTATTACAGGGGGCGTACGAGCAGTACTTC. The encoded protein is CASSLLQGAYEQYF.

The genes are TRBV19 and TRBJ1-1; D is unclear. This CDR3 has 15 residues. Germline assignment: CDR1 LNHDA and CDR2 SQIVND (reference sequence). V was cut by 7 bases and J by 4 bases, with 19 bases left in between. CDR3 sequence (DNA): TGTGCCAGTACCCTGGGCCCGGGGATGATCACTGAAGCTTTCTTT. Its protein is CASTLGPGMITEAFF.

The rearrangement links TRBV6-5 to TRBJ2-7; D ambiguous. The germline V gene has CDR1 MNHEY and CDR2 SVGAGI. The CDR3 is 11 amino acids. V dropped 6 bases and J dropped 3 bases, with 6 bases sitting between them. Here the CDR3 reads CASSRFYEQYF. The CDR3 DNA reads TGTGCCAGCAGCAGATTCTACGAGCAGTACTTC.

V gene TRBV28 combines with J gene TRBJ1-2; tentative D call: TRBD1 (6 bases). Between the trimmed V and J ends, which lost 6 bases and 5 bases, there was a span of 13 bases. This CDR3 is built from 13 residues. CDR1 is MDHEN, CDR2 SYDVKM, per germline. The chain's CDR3 is CASRGGARYGYTF. CDR3 coding DNA: TGTGCCAGCAGAGGGGGGGCGCGGTATGGCTACACCTTC.

The V call is TRBV6-5, the J call TRBJ1-1; the D is unclear. The CDR3 is 13 residues long. The germline V and J ends were trimmed by 6 bases and 0 bases, with 8 bases remaining between them. Per the germline V gene, CDR1 is MNHEY and CDR2 is SVGAGI. CDR3 region: CASRPAVNTEAFF. The DNA for the CDR3 is TGTGCCAGCAGGCCAGCGGTGAACACTGAAGCTTTCTTT.

V usage is TRBV9 and J usage is TRBJ1-4, with TRBD1 identical over 8 bases. The germline CDR1 and CDR2 sequences are SGDLS and YYNGEE. J lost 5 bases, V lost 0 bases, and 0 bases had no gene match. The CDR3 has 14 amino acids. The CDR3 nucleotides are TGTGCCAGCAGCGTAGGGACAGGGAATGAAAAACTGTTTTTT. It yields the protein CASSVGTGNEKLFF.